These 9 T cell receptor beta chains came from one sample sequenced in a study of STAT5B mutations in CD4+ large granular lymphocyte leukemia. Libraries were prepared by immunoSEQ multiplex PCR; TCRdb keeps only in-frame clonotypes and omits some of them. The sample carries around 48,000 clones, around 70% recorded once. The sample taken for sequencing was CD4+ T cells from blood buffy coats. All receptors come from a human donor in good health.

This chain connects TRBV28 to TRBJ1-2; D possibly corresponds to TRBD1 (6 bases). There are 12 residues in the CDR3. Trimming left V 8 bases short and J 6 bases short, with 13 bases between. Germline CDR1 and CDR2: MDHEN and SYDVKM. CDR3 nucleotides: TGTGCCAGCGAGGCAGGGGATCATGGCTACACCTTC. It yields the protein CASEAGDHGYTF.

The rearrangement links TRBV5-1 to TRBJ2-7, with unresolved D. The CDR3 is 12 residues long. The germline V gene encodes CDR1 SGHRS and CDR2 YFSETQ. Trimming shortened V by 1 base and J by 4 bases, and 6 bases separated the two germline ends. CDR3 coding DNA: TGCGCCAGCAGCTTGACGGAATACGAGCAGTACTTC. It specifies CASSLTEYEQYF.

The CDR3 sequence: CASSLAGNEQFF. The CDR3 coding sequence is TGTGCCAGCAGCTTAGCAGGGAATGAGCAGTTCTTC. The chain joins TRBV5-8 to TRBJ2-1; D may be TRBD1 (5 bases). With 2 bases removed from V and 7 bases from J, the gap between germline ends came to 7 bases. The germline CDR1 and CDR2 sequences are SGHTS and YDEGEE. The CDR3 has 12 amino acids.

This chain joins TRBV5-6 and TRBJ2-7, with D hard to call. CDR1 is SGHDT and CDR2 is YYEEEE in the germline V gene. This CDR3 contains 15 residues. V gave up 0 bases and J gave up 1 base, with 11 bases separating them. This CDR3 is CASSLAYMGSYEQYV. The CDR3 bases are TGTGCCAGCAGCTTGGCCTACATGGGGTCCTACGAGCAGTACGTC.

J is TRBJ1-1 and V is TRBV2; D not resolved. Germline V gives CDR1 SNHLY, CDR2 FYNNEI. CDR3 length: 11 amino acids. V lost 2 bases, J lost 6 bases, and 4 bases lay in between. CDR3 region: CASSELAEAFF. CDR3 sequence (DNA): TGTGCCAGCAGTGAATTGGCTGAAGCTTTCTTT.

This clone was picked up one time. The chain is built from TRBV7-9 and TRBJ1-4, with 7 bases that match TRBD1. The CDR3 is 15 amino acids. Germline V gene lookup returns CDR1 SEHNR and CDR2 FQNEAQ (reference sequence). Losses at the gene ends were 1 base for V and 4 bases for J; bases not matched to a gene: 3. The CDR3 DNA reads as TGTGCCAGCAGCTTAGACGGGACAGTTAATGAAAAACTGTTTTTT. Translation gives CASSLDGTVNEKLFF.

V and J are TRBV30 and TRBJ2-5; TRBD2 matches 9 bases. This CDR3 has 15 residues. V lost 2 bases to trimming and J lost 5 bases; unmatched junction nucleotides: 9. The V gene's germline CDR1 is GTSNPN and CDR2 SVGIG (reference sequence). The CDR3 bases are TGTGCCTGGAGTCGGGGCGGGGGGGCCGGTGAGACCCAGTACTTC. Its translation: CAWSRGGGAGETQYF.

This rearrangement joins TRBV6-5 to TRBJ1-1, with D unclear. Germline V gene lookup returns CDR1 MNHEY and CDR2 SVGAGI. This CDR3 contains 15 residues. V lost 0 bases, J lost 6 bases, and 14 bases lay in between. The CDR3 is CASSYSIWTPSEAFF. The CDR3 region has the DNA TGTGCCAGCAGTTACTCGATTTGGACGCCCTCTGAAGCTTTCTTT.

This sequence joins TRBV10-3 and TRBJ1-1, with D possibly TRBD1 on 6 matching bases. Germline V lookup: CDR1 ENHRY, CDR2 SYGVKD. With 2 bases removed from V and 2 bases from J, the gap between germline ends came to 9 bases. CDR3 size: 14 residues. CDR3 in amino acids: CAISEGQLNTEAFF. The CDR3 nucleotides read TGTGCCATCAGTGAGGGACAGCTAAACACTGAAGCTTTCTTT.